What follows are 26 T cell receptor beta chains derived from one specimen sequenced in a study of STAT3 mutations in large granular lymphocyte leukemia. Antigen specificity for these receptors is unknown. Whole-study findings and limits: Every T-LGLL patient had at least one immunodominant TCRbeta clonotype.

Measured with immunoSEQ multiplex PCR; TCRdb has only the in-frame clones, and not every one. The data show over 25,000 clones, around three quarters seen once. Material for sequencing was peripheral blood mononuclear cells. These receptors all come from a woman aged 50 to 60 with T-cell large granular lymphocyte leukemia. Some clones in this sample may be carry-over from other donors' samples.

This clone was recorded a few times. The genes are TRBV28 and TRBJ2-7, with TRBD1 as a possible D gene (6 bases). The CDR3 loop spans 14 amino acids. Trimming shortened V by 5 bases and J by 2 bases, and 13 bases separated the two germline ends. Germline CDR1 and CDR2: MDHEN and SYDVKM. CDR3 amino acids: CASSRHGGTYEQYF. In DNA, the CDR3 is TGTGCCAGCAGTCGCCATGGGGGCACCTACGAGCAGTACTTC.

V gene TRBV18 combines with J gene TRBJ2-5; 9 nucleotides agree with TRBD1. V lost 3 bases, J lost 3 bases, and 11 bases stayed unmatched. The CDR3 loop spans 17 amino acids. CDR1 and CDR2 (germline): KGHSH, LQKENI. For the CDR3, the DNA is TGTGCCAGCTCACCTAACCCCTCCGGGACAGGGAAAGAGACCCAGTACTTC. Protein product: CASSPNPSGTGKETQYF.

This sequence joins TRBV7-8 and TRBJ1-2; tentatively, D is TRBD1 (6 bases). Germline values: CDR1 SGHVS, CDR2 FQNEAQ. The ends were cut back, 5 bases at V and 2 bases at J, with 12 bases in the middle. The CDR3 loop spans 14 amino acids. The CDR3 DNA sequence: TGTGCCAGCAGCAGCCGGGACAAGAACTATGGCTACACCTTC. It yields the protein CASSSRDKNYGYTF.

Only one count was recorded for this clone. The CDR3 protein is CASSVRADTEAFF. CDR3 nucleotides: TGTGCCAGCAGTGTCAGGGCGGACACTGAAGCTTTCTTT. The J gene is TRBJ1-1, the V gene TRBV2; tentative D call: TRBD1 (5 bases). Trimming removed 4 bases at V and 3 bases at J, with 9 bases between. This CDR3 has 13 residues. The germline V gene encodes CDR1 SNHLY and CDR2 FYNNEI.

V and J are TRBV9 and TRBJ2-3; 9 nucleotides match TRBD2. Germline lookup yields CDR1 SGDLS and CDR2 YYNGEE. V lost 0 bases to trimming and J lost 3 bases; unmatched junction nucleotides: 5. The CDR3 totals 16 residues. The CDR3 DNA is TGTGCCAGCAGCGTAGTAGGCGGGAGGGGGACAGATACGCAGTATTTT. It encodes CASSVVGGRGTDTQYF.

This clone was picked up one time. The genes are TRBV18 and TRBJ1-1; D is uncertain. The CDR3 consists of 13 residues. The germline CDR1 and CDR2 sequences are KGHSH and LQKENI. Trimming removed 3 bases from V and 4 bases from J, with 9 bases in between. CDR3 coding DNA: TGTGCCAGCTCACCGATTGCGGGCACTGAAGCTTTCTTT. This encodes CASSPIAGTEAFF.

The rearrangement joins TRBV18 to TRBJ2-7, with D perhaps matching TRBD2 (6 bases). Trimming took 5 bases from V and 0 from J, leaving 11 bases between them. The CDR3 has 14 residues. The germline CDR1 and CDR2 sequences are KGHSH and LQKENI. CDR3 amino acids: CASSSGTFSYEQYF. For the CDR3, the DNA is TGTGCCAGCTCATCCGGGACTTTCTCCTACGAGCAGTACTTC.

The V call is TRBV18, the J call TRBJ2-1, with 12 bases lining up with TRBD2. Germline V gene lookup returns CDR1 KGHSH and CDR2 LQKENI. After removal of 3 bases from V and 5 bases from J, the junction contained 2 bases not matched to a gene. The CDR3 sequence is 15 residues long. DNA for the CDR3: TGTGCCAGCTCACCGGGACTAGCGGGTAACAATGAGCAGTTCTTC. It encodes CASSPGLAGNNEQFF.

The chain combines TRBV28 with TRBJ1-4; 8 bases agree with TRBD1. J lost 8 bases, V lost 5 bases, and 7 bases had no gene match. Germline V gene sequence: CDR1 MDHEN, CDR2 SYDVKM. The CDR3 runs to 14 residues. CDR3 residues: CASSAVGQGEKLFF. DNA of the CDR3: TGTGCCAGCAGTGCAGTCGGACAGGGAGAAAAACTGTTTTTT. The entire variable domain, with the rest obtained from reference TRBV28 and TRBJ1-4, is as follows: DVKVTQSSRYLVKRTGEKVFLECVQDMDHENMFWYRQDPGLGLRLIYFSYDVKMKEKGDIPEGYSVSREKKERFSLILESASTNQTSMYLCASSAVGQGEKLFFGSGTQLSVL.

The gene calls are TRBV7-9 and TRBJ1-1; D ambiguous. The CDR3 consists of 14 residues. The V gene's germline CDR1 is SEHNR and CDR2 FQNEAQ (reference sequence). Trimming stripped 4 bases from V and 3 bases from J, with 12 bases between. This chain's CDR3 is CASSSIGRDTEAFF. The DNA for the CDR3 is TGTGCCAGCAGCTCGATAGGGAGGGACACTGAAGCTTTCTTT. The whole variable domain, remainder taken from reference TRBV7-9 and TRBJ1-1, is DTGVSQNPRHKITKRGQNVTFRCDPISEHNRLYWYRQTLGQGPEFLTYFQNEAQLEKSRLLSDRFSAERPKGSFSTLEIQRTEQGDSAMYLCASSSIGRDTEAFFGQGTRLTVV.

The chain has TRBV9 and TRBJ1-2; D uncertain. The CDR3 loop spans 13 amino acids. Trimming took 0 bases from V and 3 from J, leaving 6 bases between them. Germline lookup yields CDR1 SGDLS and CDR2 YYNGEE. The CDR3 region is CASSVGGDYGYTF. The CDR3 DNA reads TGTGCCAGCAGCGTAGGAGGAGACTATGGCTACACCTTC.

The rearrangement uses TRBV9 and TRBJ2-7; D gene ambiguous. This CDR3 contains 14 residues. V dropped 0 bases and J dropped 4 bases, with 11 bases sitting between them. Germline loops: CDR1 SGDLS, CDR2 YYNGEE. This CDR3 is CASSVDLGGYEQYF. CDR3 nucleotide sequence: TGTGCCAGCAGCGTAGATCTTGGCGGTTACGAGCAGTACTTC.

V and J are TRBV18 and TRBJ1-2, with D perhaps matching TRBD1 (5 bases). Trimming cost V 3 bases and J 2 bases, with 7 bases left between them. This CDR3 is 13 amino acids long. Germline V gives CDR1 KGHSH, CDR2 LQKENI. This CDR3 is CASSPRENYGYTF. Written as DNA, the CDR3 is TGTGCCAGCTCACCCAGGGAGAACTATGGCTACACCTTC.

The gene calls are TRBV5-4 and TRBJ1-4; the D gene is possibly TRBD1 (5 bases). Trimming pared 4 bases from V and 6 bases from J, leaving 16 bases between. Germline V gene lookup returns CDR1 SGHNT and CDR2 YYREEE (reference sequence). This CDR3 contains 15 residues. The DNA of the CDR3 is TGTGCCAGCAGCCAGCAGGGCATTAAGGATGAAAAACTGTTTTTT. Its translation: CASSQQGIKDEKLFF.

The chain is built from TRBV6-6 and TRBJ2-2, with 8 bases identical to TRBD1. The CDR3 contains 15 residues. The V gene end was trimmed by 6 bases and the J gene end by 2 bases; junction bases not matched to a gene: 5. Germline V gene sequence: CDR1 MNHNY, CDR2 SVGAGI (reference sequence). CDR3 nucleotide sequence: TGTGCCAGCAGGGGGACAGGCGATAACACCGGGGAGCTGTTTTTT. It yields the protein CASRGTGDNTGELFF.

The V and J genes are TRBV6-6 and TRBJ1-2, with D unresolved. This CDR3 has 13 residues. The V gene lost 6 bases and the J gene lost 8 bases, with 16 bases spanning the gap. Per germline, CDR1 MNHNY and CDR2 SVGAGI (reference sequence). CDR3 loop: CASSQRTGRGYTF. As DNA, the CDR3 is TGTGCCAGCAGCCAGAGGACTGGACGGGGCTACACCTTC.

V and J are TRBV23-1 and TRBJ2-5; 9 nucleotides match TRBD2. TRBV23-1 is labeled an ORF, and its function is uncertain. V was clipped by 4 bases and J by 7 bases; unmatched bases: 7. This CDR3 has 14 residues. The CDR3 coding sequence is TGCGCCAGCAGTCGCCTAGCGGGATACGGGACCCAGTACTTC. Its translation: CASSRLAGYGTQYF.

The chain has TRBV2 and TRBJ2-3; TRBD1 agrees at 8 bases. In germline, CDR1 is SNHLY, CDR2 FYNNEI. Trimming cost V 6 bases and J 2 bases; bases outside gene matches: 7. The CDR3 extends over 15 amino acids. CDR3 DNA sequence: TGTGCCAGCAGCCGACAGGGGAGCCTCACAGATACGCAGTATTTT. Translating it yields CASSRQGSLTDTQYF.

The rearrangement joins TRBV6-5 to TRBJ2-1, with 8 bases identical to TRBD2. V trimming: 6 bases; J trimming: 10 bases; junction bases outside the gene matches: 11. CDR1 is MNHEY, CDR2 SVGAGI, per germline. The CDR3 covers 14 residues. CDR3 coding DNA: TGTGCCAGCAGGGGGTGGCGGGAGGTCGGGGAGCAGTTCTTC. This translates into CASRGWREVGEQFF.

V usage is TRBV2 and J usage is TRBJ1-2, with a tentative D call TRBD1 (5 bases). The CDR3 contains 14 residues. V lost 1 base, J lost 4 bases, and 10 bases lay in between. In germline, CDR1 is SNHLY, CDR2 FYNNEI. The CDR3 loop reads CASSEGAGLYGYTF. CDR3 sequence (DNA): TGTGCCAGCAGTGAAGGTGCAGGGCTCTATGGCTACACCTTC.

CDR3 residues: CASSQGEWATNTEAFF. DNA for the CDR3: TGTGCCAGCAGCCAGGGTGAATGGGCGACGAACACTGAAGCTTTCTTT. The chain recombines TRBV4-2 with TRBJ1-1; the D is unclear. The V end lost 3 bases, the J end lost 1 base, and 15 bases lay between the germline ends. The germline gives CDR1 LGHNA, CDR2 YNFKEQ. This CDR3 is built from 16 residues.

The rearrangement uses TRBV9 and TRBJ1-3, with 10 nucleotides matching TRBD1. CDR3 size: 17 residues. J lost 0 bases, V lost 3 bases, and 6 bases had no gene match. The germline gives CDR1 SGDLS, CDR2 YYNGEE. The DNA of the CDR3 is TGTGCCAGCAGCGGGGGGACAGGGGCCTTCTCTGGAAACACCATATATTTT. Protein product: CASSGGTGAFSGNTIYF. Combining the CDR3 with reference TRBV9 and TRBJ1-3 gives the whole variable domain DSGVTQTPKHLITATGQRVTLRCSPRSGDLSVYWYQQSLDQGLQFLIQYYNGEERAKGNILERFSAQQFPDLHSELNLSSLELGDSALYFCASSGGTGAFSGNTIYFGEGSWLTVV.

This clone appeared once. DNA of the CDR3: TGTGCCAGCAGGAGAAAATCTGGCACAGATACGCAGTATTTT. This gives the protein CASRRKSGTDTQYF. The chain carries TRBV5-8 and TRBJ2-3, with no clear D. V shed 5 bases and J shed 1 base, with 11 bases lying between them. Per the germline V gene, CDR1 is SGHTS and CDR2 is YDEGEE. This CDR3 contains 14 residues.

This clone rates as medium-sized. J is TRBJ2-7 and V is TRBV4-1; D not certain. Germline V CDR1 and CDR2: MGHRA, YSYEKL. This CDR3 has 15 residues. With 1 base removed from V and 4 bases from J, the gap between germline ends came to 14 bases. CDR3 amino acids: CASSQGSLAPYEQYF. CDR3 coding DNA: TGCGCCAGCAGCCAAGGATCCTTGGCCCCTTACGAGCAGTACTTC.

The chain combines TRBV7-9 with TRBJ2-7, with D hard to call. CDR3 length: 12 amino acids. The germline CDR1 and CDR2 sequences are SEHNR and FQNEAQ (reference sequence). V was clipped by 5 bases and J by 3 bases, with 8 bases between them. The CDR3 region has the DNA TGTGCCAGCAGCCAGACTGGCTACGAGCAGTACTTC. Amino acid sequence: CASSQTGYEQYF.

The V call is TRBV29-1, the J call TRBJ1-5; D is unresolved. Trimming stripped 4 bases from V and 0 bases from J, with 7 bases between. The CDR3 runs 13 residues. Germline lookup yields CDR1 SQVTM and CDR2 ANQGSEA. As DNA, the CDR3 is TGCAGCGTTGCTGAAGATAGCAATCAGCCCCAGCATTTT. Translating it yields CSVAEDSNQPQHF.